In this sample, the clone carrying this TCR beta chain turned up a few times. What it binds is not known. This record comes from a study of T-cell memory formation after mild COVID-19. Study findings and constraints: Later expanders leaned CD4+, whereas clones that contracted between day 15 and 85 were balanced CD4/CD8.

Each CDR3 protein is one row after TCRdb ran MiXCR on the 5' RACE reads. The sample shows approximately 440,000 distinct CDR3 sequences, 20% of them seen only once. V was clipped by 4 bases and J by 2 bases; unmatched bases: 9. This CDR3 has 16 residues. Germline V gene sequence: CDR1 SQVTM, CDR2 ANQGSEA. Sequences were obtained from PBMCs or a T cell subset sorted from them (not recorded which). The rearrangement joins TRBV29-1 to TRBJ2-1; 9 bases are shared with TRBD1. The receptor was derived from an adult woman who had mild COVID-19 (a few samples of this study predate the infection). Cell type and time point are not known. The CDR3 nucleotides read TGCAGCGTTGGGGAGGGACAGGGTATGCCCTACAATGAGCAGTTCTTC. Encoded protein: CSVGEGQGMPYNEQFF.